Each of the 22 T cell receptor beta chains below was sequenced from the same sample in a study of control samples from healthy donors and cancer patients. This table comes from immunoSEQ multiplex PCR, and its TCRdb copy is limited to in-frame clones, with some not included. The data hold some 130,000 clones, with under 95% observed a single time. Sequenced input: blood. The receptors stem from a man younger than 35 in good health.

This clone turned up a few times. The gene calls are TRBV7-3 and TRBJ1-3; D uncertain. CDR1 and CDR2 (germline): SGHTA, FQGTGA. The CDR3 totals 12 residues. V gave up 0 bases and J gave up 8 bases, with 5 bases separating them. Here the CDR3 reads CASSLTGDTIYF. CDR3 sequence (DNA): TGTGCCAGCAGCTTAACGGGTGACACCATATATTTT.

V usage is TRBV5-1 and J usage is TRBJ2-7, with TRBD1 matching 8 bases. The ends lost 0 bases at V and 5 bases at J; junction bases unmatched: 19. Germline lookup yields CDR1 SGHRS and CDR2 YFSETQ. This CDR3 comprises 19 residues. Here the CDR3 DNA reads TGCGCCAGCAGCTTGGTGTGGTTACGCGGGACAGGATTACGCCACGAGCAGTACTTC. The encoded protein is CASSLVWLRGTGLRHEQYF. The variable domain in full, completed from reference TRBV5-1 and TRBJ2-7, reads KAGVTQTPRYLIKTRGQQVTLSCSPISGHRSVSWYQQTPGQGLQFLFEYFSETQRNKGNFPGRFSGRQFSNSRSEMNVSTLELGDSALYLCASSLVWLRGTGLRHEQYFGPGTRLTVT.

The rearrangement links TRBV6-2 or TRBV6-3 to TRBJ1-2, with D possibly being TRBD1 (5 bases). Between the trimmed V and J ends, which lost 5 bases and 4 bases, there was a span of 14 bases. The CDR3 has 14 amino acids. Germline-derived CDR1 and CDR2 are MNHEY and SVGEGT. In DNA form, the CDR3 reads TGTGCCAGCAGTACCCACGGGACGCGCTATGGCTACACCTTC. Its protein is CASSTHGTRYGYTF.

This chain uses TRBV7-9 with TRBJ2-3; D possibly corresponds to TRBD2 (5 bases). CDR3 length: 13 residues. Germline loops: CDR1 SEHNR, CDR2 FQNEAQ (reference sequence). With 4 bases removed from V and 4 bases from J, the gap between germline ends came to 9 bases. This CDR3 is CASSWDSADTQYF. CDR3 DNA sequence: TGTGCCAGCAGCTGGGATAGCGCAGATACGCAGTATTTT.

Turning to this clone: This CDR3 is also generated by other DNA sequences in the sample. The chain joins TRBV12-3 or TRBV12-4 to TRBJ1-5; no clear D gene. V lost 0 bases and J 7 bases, leaving 4 bases between the germline ends. CDR3 size: 12 residues. The CDR3 DNA sequence: TGTGCCAGCAGTTTAGCTGGGCAGCCCCAGCATTTT. Translation: CASSLAGQPQHF.

The chain joins TRBV6-5 to TRBJ2-7, with D unclear. This CDR3 is built from 13 residues. V lost 2 bases and J lost 5, with 10 bases in between. Germline CDR1 MNHEY, CDR2 SVGAGI. DNA for the CDR3: TGTGCCAGCAGTTACCGCGAGGCCAACGAGCAGTACTTC. Translating gives CASSYREANEQYF.

The gene calls are TRBV30 and TRBJ1-1; D not resolved. V dropped 6 bases and J dropped 7 bases, with 21 bases sitting between them. The CDR3 is 14 residues long. The V gene's germline CDR1 is GTSNPN and CDR2 SVGIG (reference sequence). The CDR3, as DNA: TGTGCCTGCCGGTTGCTAGCGGCCACGGATGAAGCTTTCTTT. Its translation: CACRLLAATDEAFF.

The CDR3 spells CASKATPGTVSSYEQYF. In nucleotides, the CDR3 is TGCGCCAGCAAGGCAACCCCCGGGACAGTTTCCTCCTACGAGCAGTACTTC. This chain links TRBV5-1 with TRBJ2-7; 7 bases fit TRBD1. CDR1 is SGHRS and CDR2 is YFSETQ in the germline V gene. V dropped 6 bases and J dropped 0; count of bases not matched to a gene: 15. CDR3 length: 17 amino acids.

The V gene is TRBV29-1, the J gene TRBJ1-1; D remains ambiguous. This CDR3 has 15 amino acids. V shed 4 bases and J shed 1 base, with 16 bases lying between them. Germline CDR1 is SQVTM and CDR2 is ANQGSEA. CDR3 nucleotides: TGCAGCGTTGGACCCGGACGGACGGGGAACACTGAAGCTTTCTTT. Its protein is CSVGPGRTGNTEAFF.

The chain recombines TRBV30 with TRBJ1-4, with D hard to call. The CDR3 loop spans 12 amino acids. Trimming pared 0 bases from V and 5 bases from J, leaving 4 bases between. Germline-derived CDR1 and CDR2 are GTSNPN and SVGIG (reference sequence). In DNA form, the CDR3 reads TGTGCCTGGAGTGTCACAAATGAAAAACTGTTTTTT. Residues: CAWSVTNEKLFF.

The chain carries TRBV12-3 or TRBV12-4 and TRBJ2-1; unclear D gene. The CDR3 has 13 residues. Trimming took off 6 bases at V and 7 bases at J, with 13 bases between the two ends. CDR3 DNA sequence: TGTGCCAGCAGGAAGGACGGTGGAAATGAGCAGTTCTTC. This gives the protein CASRKDGGNEQFF.

This chain uses TRBV7-9 with TRBJ1-6; D possibly corresponds to TRBD1 (5 bases). V was clipped by 4 bases and J by 2 bases, with 12 bases between them. The germline CDR1 and CDR2 sequences are SEHNR and FQNEAQ (reference sequence). This CDR3 contains 16 residues. Here the CDR3 reads CASSSPGGTYNSPLHF. CDR3 in DNA: TGTGCCAGCAGCTCCCCCGGGGGAACCTATAATTCACCCCTCCACTTT.

The chain joins TRBV6-4 to TRBJ1-5; D gene uncertain. This CDR3 has 13 residues. The V gene lost 5 bases and the J gene lost 3 bases, with 8 bases spanning the gap. Germline-derived CDR1 and CDR2 are MRHNA and SNTAGT. The CDR3 sequence: CASSPEDNQPQHF. CDR3 DNA sequence: TGTGCCAGCAGTCCGGAGGACAATCAGCCCCAGCATTTT.

This sequence joins TRBV7-9 and TRBJ1-2; a possible D gene is TRBD1 (5 bases). V was pared by 5 bases and J by 2 bases, with 9 bases between. In germline, CDR1 is SEHNR, CDR2 FQNEAQ (reference sequence). The CDR3 sequence is 13 residues long. The CDR3 region is CASSRDRNYGYTF. The CDR3 DNA is TGTGCCAGCAGCCGCGACAGAAACTATGGCTACACCTTC.

The CDR3 is CASSQRGQAGGEQYF. In DNA, the CDR3 is TGTGCCAGCAGTCAGAGAGGACAGGCTGGCGGGGAGCAGTACTTC. The chain combines TRBV6-5 with TRBJ2-7, with 7 nucleotides matching TRBD1. With V trimmed by 5 bases and J by 7 bases, 14 bases remained unmatched. Germline CDR1 MNHEY, CDR2 SVGAGI. CDR3 length: 15 residues.

V usage is TRBV15 and J usage is TRBJ2-7; TRBD1 might be the D (6 bases). V lost 0 bases and J lost 2, with 14 bases in between. Per the germline V gene, CDR1 is LNHNV and CDR2 is YYDKDF (reference sequence). CDR3 length: 16 residues. CDR3 DNA sequence: TGTGCCACCAGCAGAGATGCCCCCACAGGGACCTACGAGCAGTACTTC. As protein: CATSRDAPTGTYEQYF.

The chain is built from TRBV10-2 and TRBJ1-5, with D hard to call. The CDR3 is 17 residues long. Germline V gene data show CDR1 as WSHSY and CDR2 as SAAADI. V gave up 2 bases and J gave up 0 bases, with 14 bases separating them. CDR3 sequence: CASSEVLRGYSNQPQHF. CDR3 coding DNA: TGCGCCAGCAGTGAGGTATTACGAGGATATAGCAATCAGCCCCAGCATTTT.

The rearrangement links TRBV24-1 to TRBJ1-1; D is possibly TRBD1 (5 bases). V was cut by 7 bases and J by 1 base, with 12 bases left in between. The CDR3 extends over 14 amino acids. Germline CDR1 reads KGHDR; CDR2 reads SFDVKD. The CDR3 sequence is CATSSGRENTEAFF. In nucleotides, the CDR3 is TGTGCCACCAGCTCAGGGCGAGAGAACACTGAAGCTTTCTTT.

The J gene is TRBJ2-5, the V gene TRBV7-6; D gene unclear. Germline CDR1 SGHVS, CDR2 FNYEAQ. The CDR3 covers 11 residues. The V and J ends lost 3 bases and 5 bases respectively, with 4 bases between them. CDR3 nucleotides: TGTGCCAGCAGCTTCACCGAGACCCAGTACTTC. It translates to CASSFTETQYF.

The chain recombines TRBV18 with TRBJ2-6; TRBD1 is a possible D gene (5 bases). This CDR3 has 20 residues. Trimming stripped 3 bases from V and 1 base from J, with 22 bases between. Germline V gene lookup returns CDR1 KGHSH and CDR2 LQKENI. The CDR3 coding sequence is TGTGCCAGCTCACCTGGGCTCCCACGCAGGGATAGGTCTGGGGCCAACGTCCTGACTTTC. Translation: CASSPGLPRRDRSGANVLTF.

This chain uses TRBV6-4 with TRBJ1-1, with a weak D call TRBD1 (6 bases). The germline V gene has CDR1 MRHNA and CDR2 SNTAGT. The CDR3 covers 14 residues. Trimming pared 6 bases from V and 1 base from J, leaving 12 bases between. The CDR3 spells CASRDTDRNTEAFF. The CDR3 DNA reads TGTGCCAGCAGGGATACGGACAGGAACACTGAAGCTTTCTTT.

The chain has TRBV4-1 and TRBJ1-2; 9 bases match TRBD1. Germline loops: CDR1 MGHRA, CDR2 YSYEKL. V shed 1 base and J 2 bases; nucleotides not matched to a gene: 2. This CDR3 is 15 amino acids long. In DNA form, the CDR3 reads TGCGCCAGCAGCCAAGGGACAGGGGAAAACTATGGCTACACCTTC. The encoded protein is CASSQGTGENYGYTF.